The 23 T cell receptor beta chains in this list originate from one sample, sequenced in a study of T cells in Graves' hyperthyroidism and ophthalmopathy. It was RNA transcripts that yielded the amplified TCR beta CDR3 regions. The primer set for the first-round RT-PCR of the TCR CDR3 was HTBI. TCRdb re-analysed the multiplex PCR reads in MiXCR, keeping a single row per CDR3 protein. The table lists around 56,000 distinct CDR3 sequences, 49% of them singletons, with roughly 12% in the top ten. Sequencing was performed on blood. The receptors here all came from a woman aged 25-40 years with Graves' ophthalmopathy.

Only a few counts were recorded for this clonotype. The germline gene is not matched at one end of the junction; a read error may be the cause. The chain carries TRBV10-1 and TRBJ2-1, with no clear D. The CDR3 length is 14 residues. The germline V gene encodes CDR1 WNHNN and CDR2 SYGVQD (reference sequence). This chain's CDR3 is CASSPGLGSNEQFF. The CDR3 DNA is TGTGCCAGCTCACCAGGCTTGGGGTCGAATGAGCAGTTCTTC.

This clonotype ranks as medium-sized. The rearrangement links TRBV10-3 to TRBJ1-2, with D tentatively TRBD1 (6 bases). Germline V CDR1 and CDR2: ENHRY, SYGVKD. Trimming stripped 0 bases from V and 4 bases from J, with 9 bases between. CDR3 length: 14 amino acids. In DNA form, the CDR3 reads TGTGCCATCAGTGAGTCAGGGGGTGGCTATGGCTACACCTTC. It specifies CAISESGGGYGYTF.

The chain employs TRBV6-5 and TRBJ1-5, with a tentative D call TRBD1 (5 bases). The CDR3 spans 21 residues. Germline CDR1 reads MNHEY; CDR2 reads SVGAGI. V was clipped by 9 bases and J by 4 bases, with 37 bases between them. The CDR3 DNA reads TGTGCCAGAATGCGGACAAATTCTGCTCAGCGGACGTGGGACTCAAATCAGCCCCAGCATTTT. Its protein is CARMRTNSAQRTWDSNQPQHF.

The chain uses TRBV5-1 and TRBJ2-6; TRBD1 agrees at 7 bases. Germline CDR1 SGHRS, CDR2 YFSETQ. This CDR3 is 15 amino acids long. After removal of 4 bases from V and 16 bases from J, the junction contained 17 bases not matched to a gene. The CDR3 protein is CASSPRQGVTGELTF. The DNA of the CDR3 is TGCGCCAGCAGCCCCAGACAGGGAGTCACCGGGGAGCTGACTTTC.

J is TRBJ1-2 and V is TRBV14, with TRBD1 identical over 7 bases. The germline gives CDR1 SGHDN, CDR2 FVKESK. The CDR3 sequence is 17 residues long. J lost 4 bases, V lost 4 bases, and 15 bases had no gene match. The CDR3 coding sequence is TGTGCCAGCAGCCGGATCGGGACAGAGGGAGGAGTCTATGGCTACACCTTC. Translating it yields CASSRIGTEGGVYGYTF.

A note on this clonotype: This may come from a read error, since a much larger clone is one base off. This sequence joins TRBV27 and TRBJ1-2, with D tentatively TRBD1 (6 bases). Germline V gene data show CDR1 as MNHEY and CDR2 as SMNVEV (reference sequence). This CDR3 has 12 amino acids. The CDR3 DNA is TGTGCCAGCAGCGCAGGGGTCTGGGGCTGCACCTTC. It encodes CASSAGVWGCTF.

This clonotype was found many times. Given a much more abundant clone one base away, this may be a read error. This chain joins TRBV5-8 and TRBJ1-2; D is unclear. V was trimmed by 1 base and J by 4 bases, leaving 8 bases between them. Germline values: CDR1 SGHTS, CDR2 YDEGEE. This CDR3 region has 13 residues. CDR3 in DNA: TGTGCCAGCAGCTTGTTTGGTGCCTATGGCTACACCTTC. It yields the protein CASSLFGAYGYTF.

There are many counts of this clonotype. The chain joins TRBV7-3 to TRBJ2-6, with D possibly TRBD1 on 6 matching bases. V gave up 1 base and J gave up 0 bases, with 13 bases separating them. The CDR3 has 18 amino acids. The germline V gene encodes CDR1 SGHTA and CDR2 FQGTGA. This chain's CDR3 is CASSLSGTSNSGANVLTF. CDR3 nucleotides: TGTGCCAGCAGCTTAAGTGGGACATCGAACTCTGGGGCCAACGTCCTGACTTTC.

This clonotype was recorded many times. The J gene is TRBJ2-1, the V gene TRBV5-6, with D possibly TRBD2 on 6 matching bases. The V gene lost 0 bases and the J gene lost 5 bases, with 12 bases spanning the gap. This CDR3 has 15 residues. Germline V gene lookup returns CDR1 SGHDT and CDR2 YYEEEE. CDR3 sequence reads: CASSLGVAVDNEQFF. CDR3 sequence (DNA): TGTGCCAGCAGCTTGGGCGTAGCGGTGGACAATGAGCAGTTCTTC.

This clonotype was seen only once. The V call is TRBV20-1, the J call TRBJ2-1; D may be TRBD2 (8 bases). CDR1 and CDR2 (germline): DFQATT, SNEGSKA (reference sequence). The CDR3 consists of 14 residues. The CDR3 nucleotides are TGCTCTACTAATAGCGGGGACAGCTACAATGAGCAGTTCTTC. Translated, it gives CSTNSGDSYNEQFF.

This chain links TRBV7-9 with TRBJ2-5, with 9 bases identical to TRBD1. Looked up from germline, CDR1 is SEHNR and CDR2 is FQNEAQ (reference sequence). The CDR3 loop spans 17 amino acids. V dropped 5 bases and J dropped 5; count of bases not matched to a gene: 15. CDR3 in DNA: TGTGCCAGCAGCGGGACAGGGCCGGGCGTAACGGGGGAGACCCAGTACTTC. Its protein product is CASSGTGPGVTGETQYF.

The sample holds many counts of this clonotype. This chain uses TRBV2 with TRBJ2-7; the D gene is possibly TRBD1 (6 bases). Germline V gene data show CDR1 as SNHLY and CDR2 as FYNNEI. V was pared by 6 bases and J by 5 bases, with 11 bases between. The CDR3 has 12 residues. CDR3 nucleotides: TGTGCCAGCAGGACCGGGGACAACGAGCAGTACTTC. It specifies CASRTGDNEQYF.

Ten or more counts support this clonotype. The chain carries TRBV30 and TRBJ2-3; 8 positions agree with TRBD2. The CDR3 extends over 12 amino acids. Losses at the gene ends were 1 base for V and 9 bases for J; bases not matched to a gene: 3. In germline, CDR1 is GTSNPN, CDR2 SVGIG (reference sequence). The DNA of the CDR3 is TGTGCCTGGAGTGCCGTAGCGGGAACGCAGTATTTT. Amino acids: CAWSAVAGTQYF. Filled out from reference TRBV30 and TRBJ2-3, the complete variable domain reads SQTIHQWPATLVQPVGSPLSLECTVEGTSNPNLYWYRQAAGRGLQLLFYSVGIGQISSEVPQNLSASRPQDRQFILSSKKLLLSDSGFYLCAWSAVAGTQYFGPGTRLTVL.

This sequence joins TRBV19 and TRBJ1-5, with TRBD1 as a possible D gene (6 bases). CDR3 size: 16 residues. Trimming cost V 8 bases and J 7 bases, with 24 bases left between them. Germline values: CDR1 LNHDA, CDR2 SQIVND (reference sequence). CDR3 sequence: CASGSNGQSYEQPQHF. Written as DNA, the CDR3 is TGTGCCAGTGGTAGTAACGGACAGAGCTACGAGCAGCCCCAGCATTTT.

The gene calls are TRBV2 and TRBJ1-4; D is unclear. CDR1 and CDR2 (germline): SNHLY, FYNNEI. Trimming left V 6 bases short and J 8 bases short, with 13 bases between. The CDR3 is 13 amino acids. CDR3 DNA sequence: TGTGCCAGCAGCCAAGAACCAAGGGAAAAACTGTTTTTT. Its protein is CASSQEPREKLFF.

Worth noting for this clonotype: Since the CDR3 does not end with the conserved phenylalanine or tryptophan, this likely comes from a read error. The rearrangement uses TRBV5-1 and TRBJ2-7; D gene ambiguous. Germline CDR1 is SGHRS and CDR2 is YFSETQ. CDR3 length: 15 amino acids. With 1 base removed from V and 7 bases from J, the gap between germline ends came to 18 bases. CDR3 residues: CASSLTNPSYNEQYL. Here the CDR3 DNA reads TGCGCCAGCAGCTTGACGAACCCCTCCTACAATGAGCAGTACCTC.

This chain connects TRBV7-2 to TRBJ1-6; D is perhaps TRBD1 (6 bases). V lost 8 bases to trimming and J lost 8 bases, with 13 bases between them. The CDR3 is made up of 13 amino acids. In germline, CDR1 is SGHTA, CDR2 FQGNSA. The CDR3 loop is CASSGTSDSPLHF. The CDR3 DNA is TGTGCCAGCTCCGGGACATCAGATTCACCCCTCCACTTT.

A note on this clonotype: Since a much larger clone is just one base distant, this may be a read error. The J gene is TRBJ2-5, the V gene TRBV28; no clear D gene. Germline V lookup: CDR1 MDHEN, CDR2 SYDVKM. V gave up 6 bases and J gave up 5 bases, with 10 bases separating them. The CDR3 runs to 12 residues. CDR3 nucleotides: TGTGCCAGCAGGTTAAGGGATGAGACCCAGTACTTC. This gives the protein CASRLRDETQYF.

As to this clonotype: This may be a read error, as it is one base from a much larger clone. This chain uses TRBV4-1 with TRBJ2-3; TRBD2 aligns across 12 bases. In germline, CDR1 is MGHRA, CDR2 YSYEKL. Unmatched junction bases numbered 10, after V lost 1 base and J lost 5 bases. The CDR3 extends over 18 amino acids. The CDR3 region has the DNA TGCGCCAGCAGCCAAGCCGCCCTAGCGGGAGGGCCTCAAGATACGCAGTATTTT. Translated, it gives CASSQAALAGGPQDTQYF.

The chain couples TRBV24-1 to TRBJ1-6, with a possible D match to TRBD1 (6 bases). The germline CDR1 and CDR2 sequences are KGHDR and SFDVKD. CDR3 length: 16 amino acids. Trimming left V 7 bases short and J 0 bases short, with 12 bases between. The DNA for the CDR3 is TGTGCCACCAGCAAGGGGGGCAGCTCCTATAATTCACCCCTCCACTTT. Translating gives CATSKGGSSYNSPLHF.

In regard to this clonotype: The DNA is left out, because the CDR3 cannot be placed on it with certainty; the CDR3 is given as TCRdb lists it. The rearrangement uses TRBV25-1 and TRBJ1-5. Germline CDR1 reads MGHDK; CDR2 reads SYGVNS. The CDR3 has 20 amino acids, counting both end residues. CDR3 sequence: CASSVRYEQYFGPGNQPQHF.

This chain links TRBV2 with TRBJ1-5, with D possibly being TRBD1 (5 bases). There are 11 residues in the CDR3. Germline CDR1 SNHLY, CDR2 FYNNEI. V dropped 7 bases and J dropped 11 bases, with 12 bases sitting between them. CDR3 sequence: CASTDRGAQHF. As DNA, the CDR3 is TGTGCCAGCACGGATCGGGGGGCCCAGCATTTT. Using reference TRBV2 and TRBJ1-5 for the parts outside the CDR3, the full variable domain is EPEVTQTPSHQVTQMGQEVILRCVPISNHLYFYWYRQILGQKVEFLVSFYNNEISEKSEIFDDQFSVERPDGSNFTLKIRSTKLEDSAMYFCASTDRGAQHFGDGTRLSIL.

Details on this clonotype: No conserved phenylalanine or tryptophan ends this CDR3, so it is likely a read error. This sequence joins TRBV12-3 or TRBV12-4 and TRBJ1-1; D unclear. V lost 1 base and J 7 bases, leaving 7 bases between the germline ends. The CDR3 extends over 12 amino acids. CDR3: CASSLVGVEAFL. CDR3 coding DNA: TGTGCCAGCAGTTTAGTCGGAGTTGAAGCTTTCCTT.